This T cell receptor (beta chain) was profiled in a study of T cell responses to AZD1222 COVID-19 vaccine. The CDR3 has 14 residues. V shed 0 bases and J shed 4 bases, with 10 bases lying between them. CDR1 and CDR2 (germline): SGDLS, YYNGEE. The repertoire was sequenced with immunoSEQ multiplex PCR; TCRdb's copy has only in-frame clones and lacks some. This sample carries roughly 150,000 clones, 93% of them seen once, and the ten largest clones take about 5.1%. A single count supports this clone. Its antigen is as yet unknown. Study-level points and caveats: Unmutated variant regions are reportedly targeted by nearly half of spike-specific TCRs. The study sampled repertoires only after the peak T cell response. Clonal diversity may have been underestimated in mostly white British donors. Baseline serology detected seropositivity in only six AZD1222 recipients.

The sample consisted of peripheral blood, taken on day 0 of AZD1222 vaccination. The sequence came from an adult in good health. The rearrangement uses TRBV9 and TRBJ1-1, with D perhaps TRBD1 (6 bases). CDR3 nucleotide sequence: TGTGCCAGCAGCGTAGATGAAGGGGGCACTGAAGCTTTCTTT. Its translation is CASSVDEGGTEAFF.